This T cell receptor (beta chain) is drawn from a study of molecular identifiers for immune sequencing clone quantification. Study-level results: Whereas clones above 20 RNA copies held under 1% of naive-cell molecules, they held over 97% of effector molecules. Reports indicate spiked Jurkat TCR RNA from one cell could be found among roughly 930,000 naive cells.

Sorted naive CD8 T cells, about 17,000 to 1,000,000, were sequenced from 10%, 30% or 50% RNA. Sorting defined naive CD8 T cells as CD8+CD4-CCR7+CD45RA+. TCRdb fed the PCR reads into MiXCR, producing one record per CDR3 protein. The data contain around 470,000 distinct CDR3 sequences, 20% to 25% of them singletons. This clonotype was counted at least ten times. Its antigen is still unknown. Germline V CDR1 and CDR2: MNHNY, SVGAGI (reference sequence). Losses at the gene ends were 2 bases for V and 5 bases for J; bases not matched to a gene: 20. This CDR3 comprises 20 residues. Sequenced: naive CD8+ T cells from blood, with Jurkat cell RNA spiked in. The subset denotes: FACS-sorted CD8+CD4-CCR7+CD45RA+ naive T cells. The rearrangement links TRBV6-6 to TRBJ2-5; 10 bases map to TRBD2. This sequence was found in a human donor in good health. Some libraries in this study had Jurkat cell RNA spiked in. CDR3 sequence reads: CASSYLALSSGGLPSETQYF. DNA for the CDR3: TGTGCCAGCAGTTACCTGGCCCTCTCTAGCGGGGGACTCCCCTCTGAGACCCAGTACTTC.